This record covers a single TCR beta chain. What it binds is unknown. Together with a sample-barcoded 5' primer, a J-beta primer mix was included in a second PCR lasting about 6 to 11 cycles. TCRdb independently ran MiXCR on the 5' RACE reads; one entry per CDR3 protein. The sample includes about 1.8 million distinct CDR3 sequences, 40% to 55% of them seen just once. This specimen comes from a study of blood T cells in healthy people across ages. Study-level points and caveats: Naive T cell percentage strongly correlated with TCR beta diversity.

Germline V gene lookup returns CDR1 DFQATT and CDR2 SNEGSKA (reference sequence). The J segment lost 4 bases and the V segment lost 0 bases, leaving 6 bases of the junction unmatched. The CDR3 spans 16 residues. The sequenced material came from blood. The chain is built from TRBV20-1 and TRBJ2-1, with 10 bases fitting TRBD1. This sequence was found in a middle-aged woman in good health. The CDR3 DNA sequence: TGCAGTGCTAGAGATTCCGGGACAGGGGATTACAATGAGCAGTTCTTC. Residues: CSARDSGTGDYNEQFF.